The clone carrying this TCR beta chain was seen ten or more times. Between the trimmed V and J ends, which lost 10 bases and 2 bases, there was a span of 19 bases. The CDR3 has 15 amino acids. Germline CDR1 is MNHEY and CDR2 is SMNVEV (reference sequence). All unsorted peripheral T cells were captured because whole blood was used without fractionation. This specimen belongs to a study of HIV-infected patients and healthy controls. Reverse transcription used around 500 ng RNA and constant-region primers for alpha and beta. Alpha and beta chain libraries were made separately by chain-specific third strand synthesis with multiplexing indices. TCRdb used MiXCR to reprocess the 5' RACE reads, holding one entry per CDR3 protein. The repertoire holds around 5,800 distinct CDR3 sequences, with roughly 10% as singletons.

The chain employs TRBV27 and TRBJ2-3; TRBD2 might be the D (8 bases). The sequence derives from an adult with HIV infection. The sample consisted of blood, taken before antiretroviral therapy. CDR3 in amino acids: CATGRGDRITDTQYF. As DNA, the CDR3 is TGTGCCACCGGGCGGGGGGACAGAATCACAGATACGCAGTATTTT.